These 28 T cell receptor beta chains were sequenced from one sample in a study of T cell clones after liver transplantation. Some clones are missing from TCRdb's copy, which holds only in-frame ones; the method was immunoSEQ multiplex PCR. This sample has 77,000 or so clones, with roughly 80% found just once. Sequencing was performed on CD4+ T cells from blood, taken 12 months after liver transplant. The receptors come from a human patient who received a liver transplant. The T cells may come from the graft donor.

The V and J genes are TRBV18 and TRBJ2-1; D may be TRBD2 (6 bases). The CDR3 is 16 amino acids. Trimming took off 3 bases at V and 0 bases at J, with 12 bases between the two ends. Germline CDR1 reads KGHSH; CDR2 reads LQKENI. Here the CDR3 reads CASSPSSDSSYNEQFF. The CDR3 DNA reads TGTGCCAGCTCACCCTCTAGCGACAGCTCCTACAATGAGCAGTTCTTC.

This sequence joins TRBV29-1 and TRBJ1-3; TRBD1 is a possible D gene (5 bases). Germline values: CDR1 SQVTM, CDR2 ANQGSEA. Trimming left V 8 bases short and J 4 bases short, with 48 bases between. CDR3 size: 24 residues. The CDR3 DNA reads TGCAGCTCCTCCTGCAGCTCTCCTCGGGGGATAAGAAGACCCGTCAGGACTACCGGAAACACCATATATTTT. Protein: CSSSCSSPRGIRRPVRTTGNTIYF.

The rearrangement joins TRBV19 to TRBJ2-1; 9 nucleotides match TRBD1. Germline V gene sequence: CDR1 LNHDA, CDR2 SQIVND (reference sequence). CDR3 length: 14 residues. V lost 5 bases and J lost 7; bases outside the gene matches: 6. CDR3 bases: TGTGCCAGTAGTTCCTACAGGGGGCGTAATGAGCAGTTCTTC. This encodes CASSSYRGRNEQFF. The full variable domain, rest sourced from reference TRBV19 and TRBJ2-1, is DGGITQSPKYLFRKEGQNVTLSCEQNLNHDAMYWYRQDPGQGLRLIYYSQIVNDFQKGDIAEGYSVSREKKESFPLTVTSAQKNPTAFYLCASSSYRGRNEQFFGPGTRLTVL.

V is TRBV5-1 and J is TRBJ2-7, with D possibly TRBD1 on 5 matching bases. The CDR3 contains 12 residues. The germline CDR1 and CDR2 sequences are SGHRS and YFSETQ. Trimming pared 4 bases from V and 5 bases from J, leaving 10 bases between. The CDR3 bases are TGCGCCAGCAGCCTTCAAGGGGACGAGCAGTACTTC. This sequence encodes CASSLQGDEQYF. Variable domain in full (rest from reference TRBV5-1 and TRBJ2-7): KAGVTQTPRYLIKTRGQQVTLSCSPISGHRSVSWYQQTPGQGLQFLFEYFSETQRNKGNFPGRFSGRQFSNSRSEMNVSTLELGDSALYLCASSLQGDEQYFGPGTRLTVT.

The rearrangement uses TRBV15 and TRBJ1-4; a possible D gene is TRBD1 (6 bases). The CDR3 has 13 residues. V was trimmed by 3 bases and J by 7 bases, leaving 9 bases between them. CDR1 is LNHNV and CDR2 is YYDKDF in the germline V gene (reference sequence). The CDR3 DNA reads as TGTGCCACCAGCAGTCGGGGGCGTGAAAAACTGTTTTTT. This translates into CATSSRGREKLFF.

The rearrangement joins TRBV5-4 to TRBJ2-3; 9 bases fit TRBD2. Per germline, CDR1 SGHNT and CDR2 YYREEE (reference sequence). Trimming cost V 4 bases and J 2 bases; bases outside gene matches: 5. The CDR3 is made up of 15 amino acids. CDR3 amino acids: CASSVTSGPTDTQYF. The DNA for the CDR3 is TGTGCCAGCAGCGTGACTAGCGGCCCCACAGATACGCAGTATTTT.

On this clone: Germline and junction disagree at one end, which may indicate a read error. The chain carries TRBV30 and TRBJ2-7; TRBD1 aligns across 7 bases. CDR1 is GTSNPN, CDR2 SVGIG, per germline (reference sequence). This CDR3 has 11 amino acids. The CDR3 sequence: CAWTRTGTANF. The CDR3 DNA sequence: TGTGCCTGGACGAGGACCGGGACAGCTAACTTC.

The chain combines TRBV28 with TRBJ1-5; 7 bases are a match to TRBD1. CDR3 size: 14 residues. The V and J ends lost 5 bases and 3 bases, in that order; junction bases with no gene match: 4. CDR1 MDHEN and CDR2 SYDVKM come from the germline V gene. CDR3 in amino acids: CASSPRGLNQPQHF. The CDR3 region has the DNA TGTGCCAGCAGTCCAAGGGGGCTCAATCAGCCCCAGCATTTT.

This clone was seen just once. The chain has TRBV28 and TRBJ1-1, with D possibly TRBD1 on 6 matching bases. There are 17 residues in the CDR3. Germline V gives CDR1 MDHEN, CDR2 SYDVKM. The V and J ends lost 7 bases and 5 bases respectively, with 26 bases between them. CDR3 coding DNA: TGTGCCAGCACCTCTTCGGGGGGGCGCGTGGGATGGACTGAAGCTTTCTTT. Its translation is CASTSSGGRVGWTEAFF.

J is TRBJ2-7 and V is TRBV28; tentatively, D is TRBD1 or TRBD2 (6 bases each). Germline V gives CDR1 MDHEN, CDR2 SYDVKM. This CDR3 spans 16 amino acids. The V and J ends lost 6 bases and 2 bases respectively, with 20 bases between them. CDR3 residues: CASRGGPITAAYEQYF. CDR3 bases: TGTGCCAGCAGGGGGGGCCCGATTACAGCAGCCTACGAGCAGTACTTC.

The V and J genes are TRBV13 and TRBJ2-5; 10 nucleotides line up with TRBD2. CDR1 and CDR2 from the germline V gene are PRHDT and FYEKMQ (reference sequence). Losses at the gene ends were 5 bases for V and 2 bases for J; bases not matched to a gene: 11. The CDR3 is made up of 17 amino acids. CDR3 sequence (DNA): TGTGCCAGCAGCCCCTCCCCGACTAGCGGGCCACAAGAGACCCAGTACTTC. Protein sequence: CASSPSPTSGPQETQYF.

The CDR3 DNA reads as TGTGCCAGCGGGGTTGGAGATACGCAGTATTTT. Translation: CASGVGDTQYF. The V and J genes are TRBV6-6 and TRBJ2-3; D remains ambiguous. Trimming cost V 8 bases and J 5 bases, with 8 bases left between them. The length of the CDR3 is 11 residues. The V gene's germline CDR1 is MNHNY and CDR2 SVGAGI (reference sequence).

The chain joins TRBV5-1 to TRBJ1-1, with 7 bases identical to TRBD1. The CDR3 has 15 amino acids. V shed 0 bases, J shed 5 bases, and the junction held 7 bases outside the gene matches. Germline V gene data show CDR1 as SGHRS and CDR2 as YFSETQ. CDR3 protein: CASSLGSGGMTEAFF. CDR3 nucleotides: TGCGCCAGCAGCTTGGGATCAGGGGGAATGACTGAAGCTTTCTTT. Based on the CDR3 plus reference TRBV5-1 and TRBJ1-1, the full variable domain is KAGVTQTPRYLIKTRGQQVTLSCSPISGHRSVSWYQQTPGQGLQFLFEYFSETQRNKGNFPGRFSGRQFSNSRSEMNVSTLELGDSALYLCASSLGSGGMTEAFFGQGTRLTVV.

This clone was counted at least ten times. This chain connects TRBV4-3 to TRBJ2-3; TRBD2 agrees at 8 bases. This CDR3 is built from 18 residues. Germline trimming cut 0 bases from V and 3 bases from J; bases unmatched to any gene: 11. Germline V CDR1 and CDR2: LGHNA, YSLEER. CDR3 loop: CASSQDRIKASGTDTQYF. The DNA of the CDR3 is TGCGCCAGCAGCCAAGATCGGATTAAGGCTAGCGGGACAGATACGCAGTATTTT.

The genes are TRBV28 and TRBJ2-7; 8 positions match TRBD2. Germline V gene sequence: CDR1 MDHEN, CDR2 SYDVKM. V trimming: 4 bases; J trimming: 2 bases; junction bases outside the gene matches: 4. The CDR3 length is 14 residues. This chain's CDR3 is CASSSSGPTYEQYF. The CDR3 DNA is TGTGCCAGCAGTTCTAGCGGGCCGACCTACGAGCAGTACTTC.

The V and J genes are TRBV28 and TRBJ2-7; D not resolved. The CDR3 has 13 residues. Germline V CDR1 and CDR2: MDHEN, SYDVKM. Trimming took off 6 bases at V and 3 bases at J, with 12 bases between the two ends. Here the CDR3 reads CASSINRDYEQYF. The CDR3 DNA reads TGTGCCAGCAGCATTAATAGAGACTACGAGCAGTACTTC.

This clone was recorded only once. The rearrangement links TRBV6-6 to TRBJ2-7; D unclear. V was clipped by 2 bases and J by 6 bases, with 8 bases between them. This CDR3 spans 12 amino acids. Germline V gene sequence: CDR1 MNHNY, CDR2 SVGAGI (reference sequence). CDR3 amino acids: CASSYDPREQYF. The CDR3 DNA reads TGTGCCAGCAGTTACGACCCACGCGAGCAGTACTTC.

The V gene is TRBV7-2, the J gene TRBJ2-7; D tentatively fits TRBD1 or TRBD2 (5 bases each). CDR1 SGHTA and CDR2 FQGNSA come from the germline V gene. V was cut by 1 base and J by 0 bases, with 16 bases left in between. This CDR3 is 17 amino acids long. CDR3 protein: CASSLGRWGSSSYEQYF. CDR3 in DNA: TGTGCCAGCAGCTTAGGTCGGTGGGGGTCGAGCTCCTACGAGCAGTACTTC. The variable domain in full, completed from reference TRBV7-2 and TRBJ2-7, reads GAGVSQSPSNKVTEKGKDVELRCDPISGHTALYWYRQSLGQGLEFLIYFQGNSAPDKSGLPSDRFSAERTGGSVSTLTIQRTQQEDSAVYLCASSLGRWGSSSYEQYFGPGTRLTVT.

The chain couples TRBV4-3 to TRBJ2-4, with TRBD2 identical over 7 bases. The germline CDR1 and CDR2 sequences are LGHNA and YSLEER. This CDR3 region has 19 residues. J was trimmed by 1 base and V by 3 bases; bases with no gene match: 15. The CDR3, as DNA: TGCGCCAGCAGCCACGCCTTCCACACCGATAGCGGGGCCAAAAACATTCAGTACTTC. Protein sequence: CASSHAFHTDSGAKNIQYF.

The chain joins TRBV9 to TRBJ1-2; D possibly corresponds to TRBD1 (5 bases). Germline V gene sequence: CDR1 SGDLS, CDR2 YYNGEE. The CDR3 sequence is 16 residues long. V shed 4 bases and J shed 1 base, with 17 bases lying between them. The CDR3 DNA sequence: TGTGCCAGCAGCTTCAGATTTCTGACAGTTAACTATGGCTACACCTTC. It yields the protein CASSFRFLTVNYGYTF.

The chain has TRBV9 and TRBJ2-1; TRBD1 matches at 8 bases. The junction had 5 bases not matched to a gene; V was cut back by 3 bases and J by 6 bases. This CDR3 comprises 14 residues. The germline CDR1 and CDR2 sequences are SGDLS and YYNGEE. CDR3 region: CASSASTGGNEQFF. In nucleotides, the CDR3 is TGTGCCAGCAGCGCAAGCACAGGGGGCAATGAGCAGTTCTTC.

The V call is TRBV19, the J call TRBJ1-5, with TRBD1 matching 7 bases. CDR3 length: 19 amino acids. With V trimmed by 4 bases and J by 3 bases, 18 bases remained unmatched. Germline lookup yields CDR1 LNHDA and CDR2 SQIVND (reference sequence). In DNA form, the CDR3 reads TGTGCCAGTAGTACTTCTGGGACAGCTGGCCCAGGAGTCAATCAGCCCCAGCATTTT. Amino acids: CASSTSGTAGPGVNQPQHF.

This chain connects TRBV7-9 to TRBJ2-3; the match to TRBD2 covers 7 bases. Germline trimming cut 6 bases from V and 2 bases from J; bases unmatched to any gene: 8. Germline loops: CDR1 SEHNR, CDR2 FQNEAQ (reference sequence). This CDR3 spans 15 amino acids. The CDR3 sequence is CASRPPGLNTDTQYF. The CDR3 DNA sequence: TGTGCCAGCAGGCCCCCGGGACTAAACACAGATACGCAGTATTTT.

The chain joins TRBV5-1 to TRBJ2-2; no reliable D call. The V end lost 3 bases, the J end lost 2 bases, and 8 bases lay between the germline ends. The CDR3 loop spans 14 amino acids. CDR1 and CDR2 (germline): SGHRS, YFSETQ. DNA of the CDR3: TGCGCCAGCAGCTCGGGCCCAAACACCGGGGAGCTGTTTTTT. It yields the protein CASSSGPNTGELFF.

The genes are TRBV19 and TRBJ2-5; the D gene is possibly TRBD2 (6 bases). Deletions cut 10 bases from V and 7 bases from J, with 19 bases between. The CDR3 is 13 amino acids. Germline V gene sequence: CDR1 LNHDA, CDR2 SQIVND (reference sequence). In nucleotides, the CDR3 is TGTGCCACTGGACTAAACAGTTGGGCGACCCAGTACTTC. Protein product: CATGLNSWATQYF.

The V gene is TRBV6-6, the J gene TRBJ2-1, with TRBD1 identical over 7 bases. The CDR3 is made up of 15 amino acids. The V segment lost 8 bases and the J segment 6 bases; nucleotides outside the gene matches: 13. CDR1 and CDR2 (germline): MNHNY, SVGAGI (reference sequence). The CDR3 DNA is TGTGCCAGCTGCCGAGCGGACAGGAACCTCAATGAGCAGTTCTTC. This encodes CASCRADRNLNEQFF.

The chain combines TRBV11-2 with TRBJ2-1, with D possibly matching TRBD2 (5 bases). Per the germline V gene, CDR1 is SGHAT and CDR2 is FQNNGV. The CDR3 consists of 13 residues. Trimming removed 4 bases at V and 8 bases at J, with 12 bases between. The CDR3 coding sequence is TGTGCCAGCAGCTCCCTACGAGGGTATGAGCAGTTCTTC. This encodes CASSSLRGYEQFF.

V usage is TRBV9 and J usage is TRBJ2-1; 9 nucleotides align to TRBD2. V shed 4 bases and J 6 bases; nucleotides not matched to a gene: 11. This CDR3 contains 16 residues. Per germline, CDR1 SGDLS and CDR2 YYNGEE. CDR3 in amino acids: CASSSGLAPRGNEQFF. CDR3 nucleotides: TGTGCCAGCAGCTCCGGACTAGCGCCCAGAGGCAATGAGCAGTTCTTC.